One and the same sample provided the 7 T cell receptor beta chains below, sequenced in a study of glioma-infiltrating T cells after dendritic cell vaccination. The assay was immunoSEQ multiplex PCR, and TCRdb's table has in-frame clones only and misses some. The sample includes over 55,000 clones, 81% of them seen just once. Sequencing was performed on blood, taken before dendritic cell vaccination. These receptors came from a human donor with glioblastoma.

The rearrangement links TRBV19 to TRBJ2-1; the match to TRBD2 covers 11 bases. The CDR3 is 16 residues long. The J segment lost 7 bases and the V segment lost 7 bases, leaving 12 bases of the junction unmatched. The germline CDR1 and CDR2 sequences are LNHDA and SQIVND (reference sequence). In DNA, the CDR3 is TGTGCCAGTACCACTCAAGTTAGCGGGGGGGTTAATGAGCAGTTCTTC. This gives the protein CASTTQVSGGVNEQFF.

Comment on this clone: One junction end does not reproduce the germline sequence, and a read error may be involved. The chain has TRBV7-7 and TRBJ2-7, with D perhaps matching TRBD1 (6 bases). The germline gives CDR1 SSHAT, CDR2 FNYEAQ (reference sequence). The CDR3 extends over 15 amino acids. The CDR3 DNA is TGTGCTAGCAGCCCTGCTGGCAGGGGAACCTACGAGCAGTACTTC. Translation gives CASSPAGRGTYEQYF.

This clone was seen a few times. The genes are TRBV4-3 and TRBJ2-1; 9 nucleotides match TRBD1. Trimming at V came to 0 bases and at J to 6 bases, leaving 9 bases not matched to a gene. Germline V gene data show CDR1 as LGHNA and CDR2 as YSLEER. The CDR3 contains 17 residues. In nucleotides, the CDR3 is TGCGCCAGCAGCCAAGACTCGGGGACAGGGACATCCAATGAGCAGTTCTTC. This sequence encodes CASSQDSGTGTSNEQFF.

The chain joins TRBV9 to TRBJ2-7; 11 nucleotides align to TRBD1. V was clipped by 3 bases and J by 3 bases; unmatched bases: 2. Germline CDR1 is SGDLS and CDR2 is YYNGEE. This CDR3 comprises 14 residues. CDR3 sequence reads: CASSAGTGGYEQYF. In DNA form, the CDR3 reads TGTGCCAGCAGCGCCGGGACAGGGGGCTACGAGCAGTACTTC.

This rearrangement joins TRBV6-5 to TRBJ1-4; D call uncertain. The ends were cut back, 8 bases at V and 5 bases at J, with 12 bases in the middle. The CDR3 consists of 13 residues. Germline lookup yields CDR1 MNHEY and CDR2 SVGAGI. DNA of the CDR3: TGTGCCAGCCGGGAACTGATGAATGAAAAACTGTTTTTT. The encoded protein is CASRELMNEKLFF.

The rearrangement links TRBV5-1 to TRBJ2-2, with D maybe TRBD2 (6 bases). This CDR3 is built from 16 residues. Germline V lookup: CDR1 SGHRS, CDR2 YFSETQ. The germline V and J ends were trimmed by 2 bases and 10 bases, with 21 bases remaining between them. CDR3 sequence (DNA): TGCGCCAGCAGCTTAGGAGGGGAGATAGCCGGCGAGGAGCTGTTTTTT. Protein sequence: CASSLGGEIAGEELFF.

This chain joins TRBV28 and TRBJ1-5; tentatively, D is TRBD1 (6 bases). CDR3 length: 14 amino acids. The V gene lost 2 bases and the J gene lost 6 bases, with 11 bases spanning the gap. Germline-derived CDR1 and CDR2 are MDHEN and SYDVKM. CDR3 sequence (DNA): TGTGCCAGCAGTTTACGCCTGGGGGCTCAGCCCCAGCATTTT. This encodes CASSLRLGAQPQHF.